The subject of this entry is one T cell receptor beta chain. The selected patients with pancreatic ductal adenocarcinoma had surgery but no neoadjuvant therapy. Assay used: immunoSEQ multiplex PCR; TCRdb lists only in-frame clones, some missing. The sample holds over 85,000 clones, roughly 96% seen once. This record comes from a study of T cells in pancreatic ductal adenocarcinoma. The CDR3 extends over 15 amino acids. Per germline, CDR1 MNHEY and CDR2 SVGAGI. The V end lost 3 bases, the J end lost 6 bases, and 15 bases lay between the germline ends. Sequencing was carried out using PBMCs. The receptor's source is a human donor with pancreatic ductal adenocarcinoma. The chain couples TRBV6-5 to TRBJ2-1; D not resolved. The CDR3 sequence: CASSYSPTGPNEQFF. The CDR3 bases are TGTGCCAGCAGTTATTCCCCCACTGGTCCCAATGAGCAGTTCTTC.